Presented here are 28 T cell receptor beta chains from one specimen sequenced in a study of Graves' ophthalmopathy and Graves' hyperthyroidism. Researchers took RNA transcripts and amplified TCR beta CDR3 regions from them. First-round RT-PCR used HTBI primers; second-round multiplex PCR followed. One entry per CDR3 protein results from TCRdb running MiXCR on the multiplex PCR reads. Of around 51,000 distinct CDR3 sequences in the sample, about 50% were seen once. The specimen sequenced was peripheral blood. The source of these receptors is an adult man with Graves' ophthalmopathy.

This clonotype was counted many times. The rearrangement uses TRBV6-4 and TRBJ2-5, with 11 bases lining up with TRBD2. The trim removed 4 bases at V and 1 base at J, leaving 2 bases unmatched. The germline V gene encodes CDR1 MRHNA and CDR2 SNTAGT. The CDR3 spans 15 residues. The CDR3 region has the DNA TGTGCCAGCAGTGCCGGGACTAGCGGCCAAGAGACCCAGTACTTC. Translated: CASSAGTSGQETQYF.

The V gene is TRBV5-1, the J gene TRBJ2-7; 7 bases agree with TRBD1. The CDR3 is made up of 15 amino acids. In germline, CDR1 is SGHRS, CDR2 YFSETQ. The ends lost 0 bases at V and 3 bases at J; junction bases unmatched: 6. The CDR3 nucleotides are TGCGCCAGCAGCTTGGCCCCCGGGACAGACTACGAGCAGTACTTC. It codes for CASSLAPGTDYEQYF.

The chain combines TRBV7-2 with TRBJ2-1, with 7 bases aligning to TRBD2. The V and J ends lost 1 base and 6 bases, in that order; junction bases with no gene match: 6. CDR1 SGHTA and CDR2 FQGNSA come from the germline V gene. The CDR3 is 15 amino acids. The CDR3 DNA is TGTGCCAGCAGCTTAGAAGCGGGGATATCCAATGAGCAGTTCTTC. This gives the protein CASSLEAGISNEQFF.

J is TRBJ2-7 and V is TRBV7-2; maybe TRBD2 (6 bases). Between the trimmed V and J ends, which lost 5 bases and 4 bases, there was a span of 18 bases. This CDR3 contains 15 residues. CDR1 is SGHTA and CDR2 is FQGNSA in the germline V gene. The CDR3 loop is CASSEESGGNYEQYF. In nucleotides, the CDR3 is TGTGCCAGCAGCGAAGAATCCGGGGGAAATTACGAGCAGTACTTC.

This clonotype turned up a few times. The chain combines TRBV5-4 with TRBJ1-2; D gene unclear. Trimming cost V 2 bases and J 8 bases, with 10 bases left between them. Per germline, CDR1 SGHNT and CDR2 YYREEE (reference sequence). This CDR3 has 12 amino acids. The chain's CDR3 is CASSFGQLGYTF. The CDR3 DNA reads TGTGCCAGCAGCTTCGGCCAATTAGGCTACACCTTC.

V is TRBV10-3 and J is TRBJ2-3; the D gene is possibly TRBD2 (6 bases). The germline V and J ends were trimmed by 7 bases and 4 bases, with 12 bases remaining between them. CDR3 length: 13 amino acids. Germline V CDR1 and CDR2: ENHRY, SYGVKD. The CDR3 region has the DNA TGTGCCATCAAGAGGGGAGGTGCAGATACGCAGTATTTT. This sequence encodes CAIKRGGADTQYF.

This chain joins TRBV10-2 and TRBJ2-1; 9 bases fit TRBD1. Germline V CDR1 and CDR2: WSHSY, SAAADI. CDR3 size: 14 residues. Trimming at V came to 8 bases and at J to 9 bases, leaving 11 bases not matched to a gene. The CDR3: CASGNRGRGSEQFF. CDR3 sequence (DNA): TGCGCCAGCGGAAACAGGGGGCGAGGGAGTGAGCAGTTCTTC.

J is TRBJ1-6 and V is TRBV7-8, with 10 bases fitting TRBD1. The germline CDR1 and CDR2 sequences are SGHVS and FQNEAQ. This CDR3 spans 17 amino acids. J lost 6 bases, V lost 4 bases, and 9 bases had no gene match. The CDR3 nucleotides are TGTGCCAGCAGCTGGACAGGGGGGCAGGGAATTAATTCACCCCTCCACTTT. Amino acids: CASSWTGGQGINSPLHF.

This clonotype was observed a few times. V usage is TRBV29-1 and J usage is TRBJ2-7; D possibly corresponds to TRBD2 (6 bases). V was pared by 3 bases and J by 3 bases, with 9 bases between. The CDR3 consists of 12 residues. Per germline, CDR1 SQVTM and CDR2 ANQGSEA. The CDR3 is CSVEHGGYEQYF. CDR3 nucleotides: TGCAGCGTTGAGCACGGGGGCTACGAGCAGTACTTC.

This clonotype occurred many times. The rearrangement uses TRBV20-1 and TRBJ2-1, with 10 bases that match TRBD2. The ends lost 3 bases at V and 0 bases at J; junction bases unmatched: 14. The germline gives CDR1 DFQATT, CDR2 SNEGSKA (reference sequence). This CDR3 has 19 residues. CDR3 nucleotides: TGCAGTGCTAGGGCTCTCGGGCTAGCGGGAGTTAACTCCTACAATGAGCAGTTCTTC. Its translation: CSARALGLAGVNSYNEQFF.

This clonotype was picked up many times. The genes are TRBV19 and TRBJ1-1; 8 bases fit TRBD1. V trimming: 6 bases; J trimming: 1 base; junction bases outside the gene matches: 4. The CDR3 sequence is 14 residues long. The germline V gene encodes CDR1 LNHDA and CDR2 SQIVND (reference sequence). The CDR3 here is CASRSGTGNTEAFF. In nucleotides, the CDR3 is TGTGCCAGTAGGAGCGGGACAGGGAACACTGAAGCTTTCTTT.

This clonotype was observed at least ten times. The V gene is TRBV3-1, the J gene TRBJ2-7, with D perhaps TRBD2 (5 bases). CDR1 and CDR2 from the germline V gene are LGHDT and YNNKEL (reference sequence). This CDR3 region has 13 residues. V gave up 8 bases and J gave up 4 bases, with 15 bases separating them. In DNA, the CDR3 is TGTGCCAGCGGCGAGGACTCCTTATACGAGCAGTACTTC. Its protein product is CASGEDSLYEQYF.

This clonotype was observed at least ten times. The V gene is TRBV6-5, the J gene TRBJ2-5; 10 bases are shared with TRBD2. CDR1 is MNHEY and CDR2 is SVGAGI in the germline V gene. The CDR3 runs 15 residues. The J segment lost 1 base and the V segment lost 7 bases, leaving 6 bases of the junction unmatched. CDR3 DNA: TGTGCCAGCACCCCTCCTAGCGGGGGCCAAGAGACCCAGTACTTC. Protein product: CASTPPSGGQETQYF.

By proportion, this clonotype is medium-sized. The DNA of the CDR3 is TGTGCCACCAGTGATCCCCGCGGGGTGACAGATACGCAGTATTTT. Protein: CATSDPRGVTDTQYF. The rearrangement uses TRBV24-1 and TRBJ2-3; tentative D call: TRBD2 (6 bases). This CDR3 comprises 15 residues. The germline V and J ends were trimmed by 3 bases and 3 bases, with 12 bases remaining between them. CDR1 and CDR2 from the germline V gene are KGHDR and SFDVKD.

This clonotype showed up many times. The chain is built from TRBV2 and TRBJ2-2; D might be TRBD1 (6 bases). This CDR3 is 14 amino acids long. Germline-derived CDR1 and CDR2 are SNHLY and FYNNEI. The ends were cut back, 8 bases at V and 4 bases at J, with 14 bases in the middle. In DNA form, the CDR3 reads TGTGCCAGCCAACGACAGGAGAGCACCGGGGAGCTGTTTTTT. Translating it yields CASQRQESTGELFF.

This clonotype was recorded a few times. The V call is TRBV20-1, the J call TRBJ1-3; D remains unclear. The CDR3 extends over 14 amino acids. Germline V gene data show CDR1 as DFQATT and CDR2 as SNEGSKA (reference sequence). Trimming removed 1 base at V and 4 bases at J, with 11 bases between. The CDR3: CSARGHTSGNTIYF. CDR3 sequence (DNA): TGCAGTGCTAGAGGTCATACTAGCGGAAACACCATATATTTT.

This chain links TRBV9 with TRBJ2-7; TRBD2 matches 13 bases. This CDR3 contains 16 residues. V dropped 0 bases and J dropped 2; count of bases not matched to a gene: 2. Germline CDR1 and CDR2: SGDLS and YYNGEE. The CDR3 bases are TGTGCCAGCAGCGTAGGGACTAGCGGGAGCCCCTACGAGCAGTACTTC. This sequence encodes CASSVGTSGSPYEQYF.

The V and J genes are TRBV19 and TRBJ2-6; tentatively, D is TRBD1 or TRBD2 (7 bases each). V was shortened by 8 bases and J by 16 bases, with 24 bases between the two germline ends. CDR3 length: 14 residues. Germline V gene lookup returns CDR1 LNHDA and CDR2 SQIVND (reference sequence). CDR3 in amino acids: CASLRQGGAGELTF. DNA for the CDR3: TGTGCCAGTCTCCGACAGGGAGGGGCCGGGGAGCTGACTTTC.

This rearrangement joins TRBV18 to TRBJ2-7, with D possibly matching TRBD1 (6 bases). The length of the CDR3 is 16 residues. V was shortened by 3 bases and J by 3 bases, with 18 bases between the two germline ends. Germline CDR1 is KGHSH and CDR2 is LQKENI. In nucleotides, the CDR3 is TGTGCCAGCTCACCCCTCGCGCACAGGGCAGACTACGAGCAGTACTTC. Its translation is CASSPLAHRADYEQYF.

Comments on this clonotype: Lacking the conserved final phenylalanine or tryptophan, this CDR3 likely reflects a read error. No DNA is shown, since the ends of the CDR3 on it are uncertain; the CDR3 is the one TCRdb lists. The genes are TRBV19 and TRBJ1-4; no check of the table's D call, TRBD1, against the DNA was made. The CDR3 comprises 8 residues, both ends counted. The germline V gene has CDR1 LNHDA and CDR2 SQIVND (reference sequence). The CDR3 loop reads CASSPGVL.

This clonotype has a count of ten or more. The chain is built from TRBV11-2 and TRBJ2-5; perhaps TRBD1 as D (5 bases). Germline-derived CDR1 and CDR2 are SGHAT and FQNNGV. The CDR3 sequence is 15 residues long. V dropped 2 bases and J dropped 4 bases, with 14 bases sitting between them. The CDR3 DNA reads as TGTGCCAGCAGCTTAAACCAGGGTTCCCGAGAGACCCAGTACTTC. It yields the protein CASSLNQGSRETQYF.

This clonotype was detected many times. This sequence joins TRBV19 and TRBJ1-1, with TRBD1 matching 7 bases. Germline V gene lookup returns CDR1 LNHDA and CDR2 SQIVND (reference sequence). Trimming at V came to 4 bases and at J to 3 bases, leaving 11 bases not matched to a gene. This CDR3 has 16 residues. CDR3 sequence reads: CASSNEDRTGDTEAFF. The CDR3 coding sequence is TGTGCCAGTAGTAACGAGGACAGGACTGGGGACACTGAAGCTTTCTTT.

This clonotype was picked up many times. CDR3: CASSYRAEYNEQFF. The CDR3 coding sequence is TGTGCCAGCAGCTACCGGGCGGAATACAATGAGCAGTTCTTC. This chain uses TRBV11-1 with TRBJ2-1, with D uncertain. Trimming took 4 bases from V and 4 from J, leaving 11 bases between them. CDR3 length: 14 amino acids. From germline, CDR1 is SGHAT and CDR2 FQDESV (reference sequence).

The V gene is TRBV20-1, the J gene TRBJ2-1; 13 bases match TRBD2. The CDR3 consists of 15 residues. V shed 5 bases, J shed 6 bases, and the junction held 7 bases outside the gene matches. In germline, CDR1 is DFQATT, CDR2 SNEGSKA (reference sequence). CDR3 amino acids: CSAGGLAGVINEQFF. The CDR3 DNA reads TGCAGTGCTGGAGGACTAGCGGGAGTTATCAATGAGCAGTTCTTC.

This clonotype was detected only once. This sequence joins TRBV5-1 and TRBJ1-2, with 7 bases fitting TRBD1. Looked up from germline, CDR1 is SGHRS and CDR2 is YFSETQ. The V and J ends lost 1 base and 7 bases, in that order; junction bases with no gene match: 7. The CDR3 is made up of 14 amino acids. The CDR3 DNA follows: TGCGCCAGCAGCTTGAACCAGGGGGTGGGTGGCTACACCTTC. Amino acids: CASSLNQGVGGYTF.

V gene TRBV7-2 combines with J gene TRBJ1-1; D is uncertain. V was cut by 5 bases and J by 0 bases, with 10 bases left in between. The germline gives CDR1 SGHTA, CDR2 FQGNSA. This CDR3 has 14 residues. CDR3 region: CASSPEWMNTEAFF. DNA for the CDR3: TGTGCCAGCAGCCCCGAATGGATGAACACTGAAGCTTTCTTT.

Many counts were recorded for this clonotype. The rearrangement joins TRBV6-1 to TRBJ2-1; 9 bases are shared with TRBD2. V lost 5 bases to trimming and J lost 8 bases; unmatched junction nucleotides: 7. The CDR3 runs to 14 residues. Germline lookup yields CDR1 MNHNS and CDR2 SASEGT. The CDR3 region has the DNA TGTGCCAGCAGTCCCCGAACTAGCGGGCATGAGCAGTTCTTC. This encodes CASSPRTSGHEQFF.

The chain employs TRBV5-1 and TRBJ1-2, with 7 bases matching TRBD1. J was trimmed by 0 bases and V by 0 bases; bases with no gene match: 5. The CDR3 contains 16 residues. Germline CDR1 is SGHRS and CDR2 is YFSETQ. CDR3 sequence reads: CASSLAPGQANYGYTF. CDR3 DNA sequence: TGCGCCAGCAGCTTGGCCCCCGGACAGGCTAACTATGGCTACACCTTC. Full variable domain (outside the CDR3, taken from reference TRBV5-1 and TRBJ1-2): KAGVTQTPRYLIKTRGQQVTLSCSPISGHRSVSWYQQTPGQGLQFLFEYFSETQRNKGNFPGRFSGRQFSNSRSEMNVSTLELGDSALYLCASSLAPGQANYGYTFGSGTRLTVV.